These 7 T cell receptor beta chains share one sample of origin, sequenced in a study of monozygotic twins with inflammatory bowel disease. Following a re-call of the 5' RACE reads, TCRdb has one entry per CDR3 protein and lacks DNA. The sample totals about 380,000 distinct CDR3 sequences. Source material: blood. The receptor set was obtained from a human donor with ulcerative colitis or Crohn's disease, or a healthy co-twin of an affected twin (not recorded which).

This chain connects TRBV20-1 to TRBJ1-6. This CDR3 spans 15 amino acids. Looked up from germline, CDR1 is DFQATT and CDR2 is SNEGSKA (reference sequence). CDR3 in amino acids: CSAKQESSYNSPLHF.

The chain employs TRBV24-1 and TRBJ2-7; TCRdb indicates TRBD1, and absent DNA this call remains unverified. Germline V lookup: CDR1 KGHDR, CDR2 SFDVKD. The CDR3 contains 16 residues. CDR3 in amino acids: CATSDATGTGYSKQYF.

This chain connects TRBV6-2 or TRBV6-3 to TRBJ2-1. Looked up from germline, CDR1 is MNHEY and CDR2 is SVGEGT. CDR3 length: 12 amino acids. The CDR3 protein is CASSRSRNEQFF.

CDR3 sequence: CSVVVAGPSTDTQYF. The chain links TRBV29-1 to TRBJ2-3; the TRBD2 assignment by TCRdb is unverifiable without DNA. This CDR3 spans 15 amino acids. Germline V gene sequence: CDR1 SQVTM, CDR2 ANQGSEA.

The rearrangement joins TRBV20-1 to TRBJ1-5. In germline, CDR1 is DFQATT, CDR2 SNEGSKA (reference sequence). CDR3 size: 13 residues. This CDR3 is CSARQGLEQPQHF.

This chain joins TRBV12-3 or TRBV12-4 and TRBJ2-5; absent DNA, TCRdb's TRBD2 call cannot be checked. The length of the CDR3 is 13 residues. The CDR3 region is CASSGGLEKTQYF.

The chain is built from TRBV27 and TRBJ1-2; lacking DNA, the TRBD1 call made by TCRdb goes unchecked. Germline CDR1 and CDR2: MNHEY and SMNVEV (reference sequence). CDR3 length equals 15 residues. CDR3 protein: CASSLAGQGLGGYTF.